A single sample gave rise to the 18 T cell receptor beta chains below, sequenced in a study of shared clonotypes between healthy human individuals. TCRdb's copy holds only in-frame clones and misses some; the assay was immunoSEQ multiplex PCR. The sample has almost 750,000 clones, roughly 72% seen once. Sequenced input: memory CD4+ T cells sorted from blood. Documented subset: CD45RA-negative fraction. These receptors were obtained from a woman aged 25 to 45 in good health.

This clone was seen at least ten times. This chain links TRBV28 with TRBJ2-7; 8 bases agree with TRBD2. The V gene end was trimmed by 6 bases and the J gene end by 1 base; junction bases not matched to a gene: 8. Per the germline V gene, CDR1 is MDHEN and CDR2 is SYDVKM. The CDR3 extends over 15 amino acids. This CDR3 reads CASSRGGGTSYEQYF. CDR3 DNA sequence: TGTGCCAGCAGCCGGGGGGGAGGTACGTCCTACGAGCAGTACTTC. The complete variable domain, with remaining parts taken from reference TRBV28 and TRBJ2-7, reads DVKVTQSSRYLVKRTGEKVFLECVQDMDHENMFWYRQDPGLGLRLIYFSYDVKMKEKGDIPEGYSVSREKKERFSLILESASTNQTSMYLCASSRGGGTSYEQYFGPGTRLTVT.

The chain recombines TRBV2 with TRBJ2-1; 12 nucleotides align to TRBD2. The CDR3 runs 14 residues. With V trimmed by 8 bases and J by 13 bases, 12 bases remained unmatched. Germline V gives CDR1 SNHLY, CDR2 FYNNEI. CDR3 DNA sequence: TGTGCCAGCGGACCAAGGACTAGCGGGACGCATCAGTTCTTC. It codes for CASGPRTSGTHQFF. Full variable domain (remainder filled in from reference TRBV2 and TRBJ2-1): EPEVTQTPSHQVTQMGQEVILRCVPISNHLYFYWYRQILGQKVEFLVSFYNNEISEKSEIFDDQFSVERPDGSNFTLKIRSTKLEDSAMYFCASGPRTSGTHQFFGPGTRLTVL.

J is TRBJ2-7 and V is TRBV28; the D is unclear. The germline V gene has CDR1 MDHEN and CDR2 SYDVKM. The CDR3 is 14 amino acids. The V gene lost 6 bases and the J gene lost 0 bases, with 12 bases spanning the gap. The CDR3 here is CASRRGRSSYEQYF. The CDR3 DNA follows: TGTGCCAGCAGGCGCGGTCGTTCCTCCTACGAGCAGTACTTC.

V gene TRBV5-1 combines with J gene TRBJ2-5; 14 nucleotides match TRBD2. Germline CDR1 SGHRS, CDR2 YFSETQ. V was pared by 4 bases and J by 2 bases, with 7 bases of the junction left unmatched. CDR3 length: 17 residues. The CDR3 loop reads CASSAAGLAGGQETQYF. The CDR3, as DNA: TGCGCCAGCAGCGCGGCTGGACTAGCGGGAGGTCAAGAGACCCAGTACTTC.

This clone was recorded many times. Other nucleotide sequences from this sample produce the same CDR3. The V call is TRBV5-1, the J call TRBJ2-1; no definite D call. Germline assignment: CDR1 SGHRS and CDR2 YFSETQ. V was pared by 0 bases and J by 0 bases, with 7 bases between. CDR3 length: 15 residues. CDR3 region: CASSLDVSSYNEQFF. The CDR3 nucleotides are TGCGCCAGCAGCTTGGACGTCAGCTCCTACAATGAGCAGTTCTTC.

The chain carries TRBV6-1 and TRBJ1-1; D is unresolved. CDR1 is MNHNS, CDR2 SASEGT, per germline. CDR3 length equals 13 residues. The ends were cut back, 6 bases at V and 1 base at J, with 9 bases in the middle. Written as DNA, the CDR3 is TGTGCCAGCAGAACCGATCCGAACACTGAAGCTTTCTTT. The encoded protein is CASRTDPNTEAFF.

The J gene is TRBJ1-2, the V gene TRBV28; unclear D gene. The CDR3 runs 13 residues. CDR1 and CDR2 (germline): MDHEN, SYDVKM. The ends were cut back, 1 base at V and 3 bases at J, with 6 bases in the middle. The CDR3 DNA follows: TGTGCCAGCAGTTTATTACCGTACTATGGCTACACCTTC. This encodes CASSLLPYYGYTF.

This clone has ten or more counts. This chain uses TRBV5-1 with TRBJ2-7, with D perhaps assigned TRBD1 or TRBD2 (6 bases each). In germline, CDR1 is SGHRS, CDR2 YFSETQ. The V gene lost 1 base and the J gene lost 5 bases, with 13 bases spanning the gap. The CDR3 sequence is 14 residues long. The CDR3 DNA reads TGCGCCAGCAGCTTGACAGGGACGGGGGACGAGCAGTACTTC. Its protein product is CASSLTGTGDEQYF.

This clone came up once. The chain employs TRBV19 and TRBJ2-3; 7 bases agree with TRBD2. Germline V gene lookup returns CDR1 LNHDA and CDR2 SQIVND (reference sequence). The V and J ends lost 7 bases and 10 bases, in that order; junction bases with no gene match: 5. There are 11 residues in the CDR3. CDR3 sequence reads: CASMRGGAQYF. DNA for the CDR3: TGTGCCAGTATGAGGGGAGGGGCGCAGTATTTT.

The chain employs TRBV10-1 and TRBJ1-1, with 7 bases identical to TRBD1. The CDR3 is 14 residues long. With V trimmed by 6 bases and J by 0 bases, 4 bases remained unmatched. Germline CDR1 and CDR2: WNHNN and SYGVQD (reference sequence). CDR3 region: CASRSDRMNTEAFF. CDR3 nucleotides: TGCGCCAGCAGATCGGACAGGATGAACACTGAAGCTTTCTTT.

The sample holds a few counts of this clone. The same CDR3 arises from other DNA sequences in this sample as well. CDR3 bases: TGTGCCAGCAGCTTAGGTGGGAGGCAGCCCCAGCATTTT. Protein: CASSLGGRQPQHF. V and J are TRBV7-8 and TRBJ1-5; the D is unclear. V lost 1 base and J lost 7, with 8 bases in between. Germline CDR1 and CDR2: SGHVS and FQNEAQ. There are 13 residues in the CDR3.

CDR3 bases: TGTGCCAGCAGTGGGAACAGGGTTAGTGAGCAGTACTTC. Translated, it gives CASSGNRVSEQYF. The V gene is TRBV28, the J gene TRBJ2-7; D might be TRBD1 (6 bases). This CDR3 spans 13 amino acids. CDR1 and CDR2 from the germline V gene are MDHEN and SYDVKM. Trimming pared 5 bases from V and 7 bases from J, leaving 15 bases between.

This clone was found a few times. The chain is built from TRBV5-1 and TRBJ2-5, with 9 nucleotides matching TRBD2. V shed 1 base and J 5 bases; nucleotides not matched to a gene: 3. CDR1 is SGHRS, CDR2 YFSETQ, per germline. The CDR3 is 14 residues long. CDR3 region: CASSLSGRTETQYF. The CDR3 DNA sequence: TGCGCCAGCAGCTTGAGCGGGAGGACCGAGACCCAGTACTTC.

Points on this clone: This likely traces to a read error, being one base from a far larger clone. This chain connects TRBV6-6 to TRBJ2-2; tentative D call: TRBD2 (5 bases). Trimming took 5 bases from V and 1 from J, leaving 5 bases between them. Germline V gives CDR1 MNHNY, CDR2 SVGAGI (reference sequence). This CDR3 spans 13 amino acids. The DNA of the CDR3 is TGTGCCAGCAGTCGGGAGAACACCGGGGAGCTGTTTTTT. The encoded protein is CASSRENTGELFF.

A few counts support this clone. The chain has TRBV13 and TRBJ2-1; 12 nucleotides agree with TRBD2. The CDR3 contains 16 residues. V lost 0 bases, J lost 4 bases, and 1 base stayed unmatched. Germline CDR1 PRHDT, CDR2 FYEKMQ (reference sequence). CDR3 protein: CASSLGTSGSYNEQFF. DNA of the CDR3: TGTGCCAGCAGCTTAGGGACTAGCGGGAGTTACAATGAGCAGTTCTTC.

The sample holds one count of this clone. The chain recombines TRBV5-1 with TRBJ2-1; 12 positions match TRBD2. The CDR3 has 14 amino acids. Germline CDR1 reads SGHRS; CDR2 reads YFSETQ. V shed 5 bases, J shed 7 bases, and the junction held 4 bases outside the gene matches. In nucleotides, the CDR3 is TGCGCCAGCAGTGTTGGGACTAGCGGGAATGAGCAGTTCTTC. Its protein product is CASSVGTSGNEQFF.

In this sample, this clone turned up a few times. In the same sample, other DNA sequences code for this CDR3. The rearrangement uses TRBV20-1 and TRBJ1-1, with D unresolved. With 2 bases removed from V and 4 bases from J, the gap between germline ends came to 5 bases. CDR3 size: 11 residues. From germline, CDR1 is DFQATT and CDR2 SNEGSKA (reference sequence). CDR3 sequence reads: CSARYVTEAFF. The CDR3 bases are TGCAGTGCTAGATATGTCACTGAAGCTTTCTTT.

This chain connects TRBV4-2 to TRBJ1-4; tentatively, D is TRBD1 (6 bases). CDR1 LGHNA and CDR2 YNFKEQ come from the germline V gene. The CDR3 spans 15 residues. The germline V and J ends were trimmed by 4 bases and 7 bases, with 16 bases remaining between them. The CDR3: CASSRGQLGGEKLFF. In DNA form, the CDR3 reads TGTGCCAGCAGCCGAGGACAGCTTGGAGGTGAAAAACTGTTTTTT.